This T cell receptor beta chain is drawn from a study of response to subunit inactivated influenza vaccine. Using its own MiXCR run on the RT-PCR reads, TCRdb lists one record per CDR3 protein. The sample consists of hundreds of thousands of distinct CDR3 sequences, around a fifth of them appearing once. The CDR3 has 14 residues. V was clipped by 1 base and J by 8 bases; unmatched bases: 3. The specimen was PBMCs from blood, collected 21 months after vaccination. The rearrangement links TRBV12-3 or TRBV12-4 to TRBJ2-1, with 9 bases identical to TRBD2. The sequence was obtained from a man between 50 and 75 years old who received an inactivated influenza vaccine. CDR3 nucleotide sequence: TGTGCCAGCAGTTTAGGCGGGGGGGCCGATGAGCAGTTCTTC. Translation gives CASSLGGGADEQFF.